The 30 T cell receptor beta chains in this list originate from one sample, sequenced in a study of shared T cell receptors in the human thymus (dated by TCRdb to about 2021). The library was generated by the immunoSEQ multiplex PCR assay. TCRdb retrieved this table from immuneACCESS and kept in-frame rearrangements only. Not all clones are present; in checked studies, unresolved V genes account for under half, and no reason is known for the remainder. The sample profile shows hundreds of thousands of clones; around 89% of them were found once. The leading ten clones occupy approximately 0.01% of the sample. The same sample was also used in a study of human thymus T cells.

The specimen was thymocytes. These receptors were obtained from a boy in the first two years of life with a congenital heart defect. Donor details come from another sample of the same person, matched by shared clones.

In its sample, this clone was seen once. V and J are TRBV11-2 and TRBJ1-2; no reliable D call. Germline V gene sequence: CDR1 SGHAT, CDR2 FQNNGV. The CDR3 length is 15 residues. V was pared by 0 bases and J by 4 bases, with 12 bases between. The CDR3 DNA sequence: TGTGCCAGCAGCTTAGACGAAGGGAGACGCTATGGCTACACCTTC. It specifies CASSLDEGRRYGYTF. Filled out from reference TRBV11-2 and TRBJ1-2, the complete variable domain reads EAGVAQSPRYKIIEKRQSVAFWCNPISGHATLYWYQQILGQGPKLLIQFQNNGVVDDSQLPKDRFSAERLKGVDSTLKIQPAKLEDSAVYLCASSLDEGRRYGYTFGSGTRLTVV.

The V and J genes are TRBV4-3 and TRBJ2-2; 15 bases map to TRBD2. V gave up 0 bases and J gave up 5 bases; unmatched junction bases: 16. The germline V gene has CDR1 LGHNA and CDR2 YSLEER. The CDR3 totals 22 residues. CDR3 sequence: CASSQDTGLAGGPPFATGELFF. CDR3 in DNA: TGCGCCAGCAGCCAAGATACAGGACTAGCGGGAGGGCCGCCCTTCGCGACCGGGGAGCTGTTTTTT.

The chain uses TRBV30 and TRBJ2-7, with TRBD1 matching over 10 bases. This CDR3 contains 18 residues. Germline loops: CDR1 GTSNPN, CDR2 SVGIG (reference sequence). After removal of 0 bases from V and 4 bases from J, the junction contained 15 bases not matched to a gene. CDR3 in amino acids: CAWSVKYSGQGTPYEQYF. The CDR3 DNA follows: TGTGCCTGGAGTGTGAAGTACTCGGGACAGGGGACCCCTTACGAGCAGTACTTC.

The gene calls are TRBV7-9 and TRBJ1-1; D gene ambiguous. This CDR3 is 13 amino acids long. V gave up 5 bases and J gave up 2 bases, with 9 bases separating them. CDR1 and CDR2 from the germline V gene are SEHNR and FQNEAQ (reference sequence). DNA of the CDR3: TGTGCCAGCAGCGAAACAGTAAACACTGAAGCTTTCTTT. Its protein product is CASSETVNTEAFF.

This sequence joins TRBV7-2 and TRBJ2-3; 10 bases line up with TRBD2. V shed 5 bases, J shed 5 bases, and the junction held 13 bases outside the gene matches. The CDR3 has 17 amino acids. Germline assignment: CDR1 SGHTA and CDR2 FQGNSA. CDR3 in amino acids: CASSLGVAGGLGDTQYF. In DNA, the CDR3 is TGTGCCAGCAGCCTAGGGGTAGCGGGAGGTCTTGGAGATACGCAGTATTTT.

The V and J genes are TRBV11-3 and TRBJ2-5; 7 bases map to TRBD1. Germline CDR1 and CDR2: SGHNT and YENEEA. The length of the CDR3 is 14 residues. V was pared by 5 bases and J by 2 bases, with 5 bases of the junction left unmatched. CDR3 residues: CASSPRTGQETQYF. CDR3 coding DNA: TGTGCCAGCAGCCCCCGGACAGGACAAGAGACCCAGTACTTC.

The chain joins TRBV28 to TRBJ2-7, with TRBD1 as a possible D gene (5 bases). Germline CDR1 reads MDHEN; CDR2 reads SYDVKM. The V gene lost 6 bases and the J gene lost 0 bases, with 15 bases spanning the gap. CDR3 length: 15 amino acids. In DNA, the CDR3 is TGTGCCAGCAGCCCTACCGACAGAAGCTCCTACGAGCAGTACTTC. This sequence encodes CASSPTDRSSYEQYF.

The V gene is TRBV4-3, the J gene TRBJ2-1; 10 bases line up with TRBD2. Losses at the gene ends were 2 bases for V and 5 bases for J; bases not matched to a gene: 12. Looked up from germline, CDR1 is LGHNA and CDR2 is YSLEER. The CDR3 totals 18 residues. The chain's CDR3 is CASSQNPPGTSVDNEQFF. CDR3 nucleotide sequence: TGCGCCAGCAGCCAAAATCCCCCCGGGACTAGCGTCGACAATGAGCAGTTCTTC.

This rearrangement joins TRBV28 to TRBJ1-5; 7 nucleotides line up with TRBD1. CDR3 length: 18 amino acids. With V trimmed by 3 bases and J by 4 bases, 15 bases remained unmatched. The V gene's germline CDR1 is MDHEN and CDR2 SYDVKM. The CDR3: CASSLHLRGTVPNQPQHF. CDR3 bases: TGTGCCAGCAGTTTGCATTTGAGGGGGACAGTACCTAATCAGCCCCAGCATTTT.

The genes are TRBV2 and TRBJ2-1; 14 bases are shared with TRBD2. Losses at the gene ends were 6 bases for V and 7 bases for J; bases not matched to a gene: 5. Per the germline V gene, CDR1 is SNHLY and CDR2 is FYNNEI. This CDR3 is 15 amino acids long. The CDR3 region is CASRGWTSGRNEQFF. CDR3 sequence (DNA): TGTGCCAGCAGAGGATGGACTAGCGGGAGGAATGAGCAGTTCTTC.

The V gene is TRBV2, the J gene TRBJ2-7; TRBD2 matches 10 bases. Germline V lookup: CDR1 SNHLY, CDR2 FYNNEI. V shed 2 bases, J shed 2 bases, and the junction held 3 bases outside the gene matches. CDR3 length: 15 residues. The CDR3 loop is CASSELAGEPYEQYF. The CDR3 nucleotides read TGTGCCAGCAGTGAACTAGCGGGAGAACCCTACGAGCAGTACTTC.

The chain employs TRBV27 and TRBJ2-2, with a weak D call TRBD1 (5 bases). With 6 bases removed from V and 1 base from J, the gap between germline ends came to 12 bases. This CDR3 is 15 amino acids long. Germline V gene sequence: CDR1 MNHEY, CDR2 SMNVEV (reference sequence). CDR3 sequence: CASRIGAWNTGELFF. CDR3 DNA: TGTGCCAGCAGGATAGGGGCCTGGAACACCGGGGAGCTGTTTTTT.

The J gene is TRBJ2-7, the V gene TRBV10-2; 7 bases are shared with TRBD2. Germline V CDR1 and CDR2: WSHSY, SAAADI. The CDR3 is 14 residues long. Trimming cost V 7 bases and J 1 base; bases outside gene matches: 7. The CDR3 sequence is CASTTGGGSYEQYF. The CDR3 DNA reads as TGCGCCAGCACTACGGGAGGTGGATCCTACGAGCAGTACTTC.

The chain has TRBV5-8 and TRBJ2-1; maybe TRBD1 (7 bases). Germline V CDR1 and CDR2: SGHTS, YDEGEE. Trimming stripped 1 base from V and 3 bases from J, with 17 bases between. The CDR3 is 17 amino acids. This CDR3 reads CASSLFRRGHGYNEQFF. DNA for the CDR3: TGTGCCAGCAGCTTGTTCAGGAGGGGGCATGGCTACAATGAGCAGTTCTTC.

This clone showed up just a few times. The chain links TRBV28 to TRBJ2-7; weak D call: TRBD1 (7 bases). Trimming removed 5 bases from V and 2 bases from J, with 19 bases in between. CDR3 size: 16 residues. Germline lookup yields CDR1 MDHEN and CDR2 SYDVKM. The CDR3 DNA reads TGTGCCAGCAGTCTGATCAGGGGGGACCGACCCTACGAGCAGTACTTC. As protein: CASSLIRGDRPYEQYF.

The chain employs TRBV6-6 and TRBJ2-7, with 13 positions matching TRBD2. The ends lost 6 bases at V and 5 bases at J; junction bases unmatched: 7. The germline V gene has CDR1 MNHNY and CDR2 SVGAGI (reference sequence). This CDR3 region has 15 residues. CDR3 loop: CASSPLAGGADEQYF. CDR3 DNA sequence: TGTGCCAGCAGCCCACTAGCGGGAGGGGCCGACGAGCAGTACTTC.

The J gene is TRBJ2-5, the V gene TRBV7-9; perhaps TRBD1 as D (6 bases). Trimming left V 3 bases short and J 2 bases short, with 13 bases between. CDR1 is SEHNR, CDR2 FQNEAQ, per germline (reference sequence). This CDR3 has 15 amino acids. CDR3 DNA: TGTGCCAGCAGCTTGGGCCGCGGACAGCAAGAGACCCAGTACTTC. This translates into CASSLGRGQQETQYF.

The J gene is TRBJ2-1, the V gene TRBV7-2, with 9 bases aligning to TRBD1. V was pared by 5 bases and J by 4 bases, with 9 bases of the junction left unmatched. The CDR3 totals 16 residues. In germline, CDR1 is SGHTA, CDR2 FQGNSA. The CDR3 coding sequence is TGTGCCAGCAGCCTCACGACTGGGACAGGGTACAATGAGCAGTTCTTC. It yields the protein CASSLTTGTGYNEQFF. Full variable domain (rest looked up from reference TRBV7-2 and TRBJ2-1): GAGVSQSPSNKVTEKGKDVELRCDPISGHTALYWYRQSLGQGLEFLIYFQGNSAPDKSGLPSDRFSAERTGGSVSTLTIQRTQQEDSAVYLCASSLTTGTGYNEQFFGPGTRLTVL.

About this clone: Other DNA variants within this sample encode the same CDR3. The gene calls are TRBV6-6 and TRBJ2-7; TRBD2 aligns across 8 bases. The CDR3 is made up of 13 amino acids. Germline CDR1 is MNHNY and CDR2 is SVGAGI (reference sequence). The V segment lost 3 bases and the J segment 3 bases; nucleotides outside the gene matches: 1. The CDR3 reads CASSYGTSYEQYF. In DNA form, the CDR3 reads TGTGCCAGCAGTTATGGGACTAGCTACGAGCAGTACTTC.

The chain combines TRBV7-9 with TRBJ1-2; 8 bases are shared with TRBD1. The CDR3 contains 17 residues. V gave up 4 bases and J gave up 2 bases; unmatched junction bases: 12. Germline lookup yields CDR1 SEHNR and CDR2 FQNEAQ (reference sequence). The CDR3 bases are TGTGCCAGCAGCTCCCGGACAGGGTTAAGGGCGAACTATGGCTACACCTTC. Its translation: CASSSRTGLRANYGYTF.

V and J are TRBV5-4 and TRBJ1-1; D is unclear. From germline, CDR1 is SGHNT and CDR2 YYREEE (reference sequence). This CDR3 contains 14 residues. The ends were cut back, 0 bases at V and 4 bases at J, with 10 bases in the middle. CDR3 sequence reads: CASSLAGNATEAFF. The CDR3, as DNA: TGTGCCAGCAGCTTGGCAGGAAATGCCACTGAAGCTTTCTTT.

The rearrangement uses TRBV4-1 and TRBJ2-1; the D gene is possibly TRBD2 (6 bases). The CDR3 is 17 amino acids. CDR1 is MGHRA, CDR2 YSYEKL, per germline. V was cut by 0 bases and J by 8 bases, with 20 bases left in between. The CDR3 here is CASSQDQRGAGRDEQFF. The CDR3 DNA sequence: TGCGCCAGCAGCCAAGATCAGCGCGGGGCTGGGCGGGATGAGCAGTTCTTC.

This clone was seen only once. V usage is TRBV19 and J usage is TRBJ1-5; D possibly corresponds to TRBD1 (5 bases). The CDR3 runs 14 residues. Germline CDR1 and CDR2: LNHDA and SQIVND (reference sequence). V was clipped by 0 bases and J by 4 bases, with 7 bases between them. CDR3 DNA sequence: TGTGCCAGTAGTATAGAGGAGGGGAATCAGCCCCAGCATTTT. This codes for CASSIEEGNQPQHF.

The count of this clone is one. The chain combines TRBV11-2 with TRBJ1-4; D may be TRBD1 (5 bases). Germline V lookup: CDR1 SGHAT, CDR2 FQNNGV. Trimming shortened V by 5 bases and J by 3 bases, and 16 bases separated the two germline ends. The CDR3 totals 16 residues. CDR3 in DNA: TGTGCCAGCAGCATGGGGGGGGGAGAGGCTAATGAAAAACTGTTTTTT. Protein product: CASSMGGGEANEKLFF.

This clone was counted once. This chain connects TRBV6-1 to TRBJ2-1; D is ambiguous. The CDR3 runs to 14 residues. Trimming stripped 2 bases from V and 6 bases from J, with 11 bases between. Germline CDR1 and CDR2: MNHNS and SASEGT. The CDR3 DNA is TGTGCCAGCAGTGAAATAGGCTCGGGCAATGAGCAGTTCTTC. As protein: CASSEIGSGNEQFF.

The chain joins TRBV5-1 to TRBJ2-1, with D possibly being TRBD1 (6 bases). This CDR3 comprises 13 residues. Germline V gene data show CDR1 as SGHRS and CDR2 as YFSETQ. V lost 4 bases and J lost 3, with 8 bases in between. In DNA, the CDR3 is TGCGCCAGCAGCCGGGACAACTACAATGAGCAGTTCTTC. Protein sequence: CASSRDNYNEQFF. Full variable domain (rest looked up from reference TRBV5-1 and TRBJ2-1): KAGVTQTPRYLIKTRGQQVTLSCSPISGHRSVSWYQQTPGQGLQFLFEYFSETQRNKGNFPGRFSGRQFSNSRSEMNVSTLELGDSALYLCASSRDNYNEQFFGPGTRLTVL.

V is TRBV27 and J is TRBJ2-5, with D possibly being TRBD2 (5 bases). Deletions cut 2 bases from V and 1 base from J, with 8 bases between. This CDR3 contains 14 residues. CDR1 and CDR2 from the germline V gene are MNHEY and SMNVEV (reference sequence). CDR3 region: CASSLIGVQETQYF. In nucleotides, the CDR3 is TGTGCCAGCAGTTTAATCGGGGTCCAAGAGACCCAGTACTTC.

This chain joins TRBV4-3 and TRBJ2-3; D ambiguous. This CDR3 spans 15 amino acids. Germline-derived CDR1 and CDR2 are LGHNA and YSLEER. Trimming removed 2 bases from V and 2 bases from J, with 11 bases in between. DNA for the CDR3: TGCGCCAGCAGCCAAACCATACTATCCACAGATACGCAGTATTTT. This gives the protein CASSQTILSTDTQYF.

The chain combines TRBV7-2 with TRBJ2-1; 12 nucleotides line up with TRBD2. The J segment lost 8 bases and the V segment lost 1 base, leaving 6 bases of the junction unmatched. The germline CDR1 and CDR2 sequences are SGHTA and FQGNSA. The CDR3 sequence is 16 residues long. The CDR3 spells CASSLELAGGPDEQFF. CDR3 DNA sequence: TGTGCCAGCAGCTTAGAGCTAGCGGGAGGGCCGGATGAGCAGTTCTTC.

In DNA form, the CDR3 reads TGCGCCAGCAGCCAAGAAGCCCCCCCCAGGGACACAGATACGCAGTATTTT. This translates into CASSQEAPPRDTDTQYF. This chain links TRBV4-3 with TRBJ2-3, with a tentative D call TRBD1 (5 bases). The CDR3 is 17 residues long. Germline V gene sequence: CDR1 LGHNA, CDR2 YSLEER. Between the trimmed V and J ends, which lost 0 bases and 2 bases, there was a span of 15 bases.